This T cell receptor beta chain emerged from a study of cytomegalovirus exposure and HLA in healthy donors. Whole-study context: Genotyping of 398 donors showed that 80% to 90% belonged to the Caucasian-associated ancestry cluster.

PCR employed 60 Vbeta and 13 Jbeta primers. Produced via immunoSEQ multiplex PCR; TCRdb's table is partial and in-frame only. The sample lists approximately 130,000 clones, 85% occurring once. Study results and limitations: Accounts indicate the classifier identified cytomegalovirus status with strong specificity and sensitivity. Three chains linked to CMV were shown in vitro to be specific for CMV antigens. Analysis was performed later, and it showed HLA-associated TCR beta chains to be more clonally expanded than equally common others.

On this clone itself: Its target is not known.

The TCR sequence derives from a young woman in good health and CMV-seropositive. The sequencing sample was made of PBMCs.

The CDR3: CASSYSGPKVGNTIYF. CDR3 nucleotide sequence: TGTGCCAGCAGTTACAGTGGCCCGAAAGTAGGAAACACCATATATTTT. The chain couples TRBV6-5 to TRBJ1-3; D uncertain. The V and J ends lost 2 bases and 4 bases respectively, with 15 bases between them. CDR1 MNHEY and CDR2 SVGAGI come from the germline V gene. This CDR3 contains 16 residues.